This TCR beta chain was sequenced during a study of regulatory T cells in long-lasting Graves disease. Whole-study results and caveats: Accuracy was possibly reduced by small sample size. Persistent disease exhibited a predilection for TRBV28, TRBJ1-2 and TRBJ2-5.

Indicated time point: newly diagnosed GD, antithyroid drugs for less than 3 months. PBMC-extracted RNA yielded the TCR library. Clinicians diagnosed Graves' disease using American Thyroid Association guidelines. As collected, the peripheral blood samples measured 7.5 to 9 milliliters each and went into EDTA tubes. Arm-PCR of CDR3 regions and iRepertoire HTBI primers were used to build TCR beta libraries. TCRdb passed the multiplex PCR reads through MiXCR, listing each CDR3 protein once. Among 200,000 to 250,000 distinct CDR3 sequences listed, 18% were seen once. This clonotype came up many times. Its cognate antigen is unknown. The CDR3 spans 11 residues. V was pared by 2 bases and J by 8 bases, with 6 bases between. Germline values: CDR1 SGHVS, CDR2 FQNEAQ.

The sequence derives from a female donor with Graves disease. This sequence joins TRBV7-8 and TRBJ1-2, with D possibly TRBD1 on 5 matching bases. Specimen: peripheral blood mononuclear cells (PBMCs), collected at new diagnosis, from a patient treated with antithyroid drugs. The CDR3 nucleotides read TGTGCCAGCAGCTTAAGGGGAGGCTACACCTTC. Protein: CASSLRGGYTF. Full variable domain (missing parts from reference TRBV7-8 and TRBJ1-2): GAGVSQSPRYKVAKRGQDVALRCDPISGHVSLFWYQQALGQGPEFLTYFQNEAQLDKSGLPSDRFFAERPEGSVSTLKIQRTQQEDSAVYLCASSLRGGYTFGSGTRLTVV.